This TCR beta chain originates from a study of T cell changes during pregnancy in multiple sclerosis. Some clones are missing from TCRdb's copy, which holds only in-frame ones; the method was immunoSEQ multiplex PCR. The sample shows tens of thousands of clones, just over 90% of them seen only once. V dropped 2 bases and J dropped 0 bases, with 6 bases sitting between them. Germline V lookup: CDR1 SGHRS, CDR2 YFSETQ. The CDR3 length is 14 residues. The chain couples TRBV5-1 to TRBJ2-1, with no clear D. The sample consisted of peripheral blood, taken after pregnancy. The receptor was derived from a female donor with multiple sclerosis, enrolled in a pregnancy study. CDR3 amino acids: CASSLSSSYNEQFF. In DNA, the CDR3 is TGCGCCAGCAGCTTAAGTAGCTCCTACAATGAGCAGTTCTTC.